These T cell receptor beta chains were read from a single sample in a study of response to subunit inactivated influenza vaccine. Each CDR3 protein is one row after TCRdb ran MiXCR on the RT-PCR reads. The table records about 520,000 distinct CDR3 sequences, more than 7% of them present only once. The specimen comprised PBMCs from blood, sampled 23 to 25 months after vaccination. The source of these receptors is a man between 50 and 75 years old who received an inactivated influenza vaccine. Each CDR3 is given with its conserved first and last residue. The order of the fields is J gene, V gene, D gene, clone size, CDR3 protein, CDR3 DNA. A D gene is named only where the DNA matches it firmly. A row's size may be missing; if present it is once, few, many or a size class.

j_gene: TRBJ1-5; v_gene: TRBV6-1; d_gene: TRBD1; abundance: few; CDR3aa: CASSRRDSYQPQHF; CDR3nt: TGTGCCAGCAGTCGACGGGACAGCTATCAGCCCCAGCATTTT
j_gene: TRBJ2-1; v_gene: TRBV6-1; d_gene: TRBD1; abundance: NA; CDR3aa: CASSKRRDSSNNEQFF; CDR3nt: TGTGCCAGCAGTAAACGCCGGGACAGCTCGAACAATGAGCAGTTCTTC
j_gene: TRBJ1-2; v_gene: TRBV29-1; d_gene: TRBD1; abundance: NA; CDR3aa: CSVDGTGGDRFYGYTF; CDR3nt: TGCAGCGTTGACGGGACAGGGGGCGATCGTTTCTATGGCTACACCTTC
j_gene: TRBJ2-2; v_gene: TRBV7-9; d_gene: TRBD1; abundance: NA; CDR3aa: CASTRGQGNTGELFF; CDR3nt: TGTGCCAGCACCAGGGGACAGGGGAATACCGGGGAGCTGTTTTTT
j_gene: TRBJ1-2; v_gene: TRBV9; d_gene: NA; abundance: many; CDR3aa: CASSAPSGAGYTF; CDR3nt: TGTGCCAGCAGCGCCCCCTCGGGGGCTGGCTACACCTTC
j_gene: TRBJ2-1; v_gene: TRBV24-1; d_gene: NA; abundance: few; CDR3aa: CATSGGSPYNEQFF; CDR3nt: TGTGCCACCAGTGGGGGGTCCCCCTACAATGAGCAGTTCTTC
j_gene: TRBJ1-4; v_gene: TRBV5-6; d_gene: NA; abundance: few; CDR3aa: CASSQTLNEKLFF; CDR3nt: TGTGCCAGCAGCCAGACACTCAATGAAAAACTGTTTTTT
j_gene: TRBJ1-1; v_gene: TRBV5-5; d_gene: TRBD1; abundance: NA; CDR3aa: CASSFTGGSPEAFF; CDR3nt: TGTGCCAGCAGCTTCACAGGGGGTTCCCCTGAAGCTTTCTTT
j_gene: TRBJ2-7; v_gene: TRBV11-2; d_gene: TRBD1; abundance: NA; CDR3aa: CASSLGTGVLSYEQYF; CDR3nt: TGTGCCAGCAGCTTAGGGACAGGGGTCCTCTCCTACGAGCAGTACTTC
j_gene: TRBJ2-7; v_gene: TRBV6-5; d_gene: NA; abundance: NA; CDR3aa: CASSYSEGTYEQYF; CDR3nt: TGTGCCAGCAGTTACTCTGAAGGAACCTACGAGCAGTACTTC
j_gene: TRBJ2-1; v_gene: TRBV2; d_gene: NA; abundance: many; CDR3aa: CASSEDHGTYNEQFF; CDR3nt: TGTGCCAGCAGTGAAGACCACGGGACCTACAATGAGCAGTTCTTC
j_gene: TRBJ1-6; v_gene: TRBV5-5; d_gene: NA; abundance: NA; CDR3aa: CASSPDTFNSPLHF; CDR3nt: TGTGCCAGCAGCCCCGACACCTTTAATTCACCCCTCCACTTT
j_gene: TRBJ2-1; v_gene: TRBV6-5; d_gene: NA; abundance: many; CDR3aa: CASSLVYYDNEQFF; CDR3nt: TGTGCCAGCAGTTTGGTCTACTATGACAATGAGCAGTTCTTC
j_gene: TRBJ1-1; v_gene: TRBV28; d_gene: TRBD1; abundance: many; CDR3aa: CASSSNTGGRSEAFF; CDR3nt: TGTGCCAGCAGTTCCAATACAGGGGGCCGATCTGAAGCTTTCTTT
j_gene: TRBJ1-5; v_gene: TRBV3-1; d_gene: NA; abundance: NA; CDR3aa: CASSQGTGTPQHF; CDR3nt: TGTGCCAGCAGCCAAGGGACCGGGACCCCCCAGCATTTT
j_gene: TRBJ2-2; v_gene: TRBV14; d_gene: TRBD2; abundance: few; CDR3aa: CASSPQRWTSGLLTGELFF; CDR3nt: TGTGCCAGCAGCCCCCAGCGATGGACTAGCGGGCTTCTGACCGGGGAGCTGTTTTTT
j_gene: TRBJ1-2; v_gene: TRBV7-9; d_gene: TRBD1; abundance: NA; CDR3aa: CASSTGVDGYTF; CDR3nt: TGTGCCAGCAGCACAGGGGTGGATGGCTACACCTTC
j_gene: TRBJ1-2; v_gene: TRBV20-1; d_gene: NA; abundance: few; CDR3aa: CSASSDNYGYTF; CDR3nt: TGCAGTGCTAGCTCTGACAACTATGGCTACACCTTC
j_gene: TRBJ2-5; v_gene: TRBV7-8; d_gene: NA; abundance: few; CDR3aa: CASSLGGGPLQETQYF; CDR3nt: TGTGCCAGCAGCTTAGGAGGGGGGCCTTTACAAGAGACCCAGTACTTC
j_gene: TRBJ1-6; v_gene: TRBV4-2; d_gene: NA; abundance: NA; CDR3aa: CASSQDLLRGTGPNSPLHF; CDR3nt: TGTGCCAGCAGCCAAGATTTGTTGCGGGGTACAGGGCCTAATTCACCCCTCCACTTT
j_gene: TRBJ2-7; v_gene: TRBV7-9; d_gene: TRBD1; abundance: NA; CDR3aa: CASVGQGAYEQYF; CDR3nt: TGTGCCAGCGTCGGACAGGGGGCGTACGAGCAGTACTTC
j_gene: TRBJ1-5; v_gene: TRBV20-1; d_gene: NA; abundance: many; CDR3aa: CSARILGGRQPQHF; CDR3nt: TGCAGTGCTAGAATACTGGGGGGAAGGCAGCCCCAGCATTTT
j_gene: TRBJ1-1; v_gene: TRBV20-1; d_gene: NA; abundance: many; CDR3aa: CSASLSPMNTEAFF; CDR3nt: TGCAGTGCTAGTCTCAGCCCCATGAACACTGAAGCTTTCTTT
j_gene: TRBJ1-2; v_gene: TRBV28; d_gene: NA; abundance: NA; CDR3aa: CASRARGLYGYTF; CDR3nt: TGTGCCAGCAGAGCTCGGGGCCTCTATGGCTACACCTTC
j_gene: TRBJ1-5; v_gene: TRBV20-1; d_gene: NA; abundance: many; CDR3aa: CSARDGSRPQHF; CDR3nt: TGCAGTGCTAGAGACGGAAGTCGGCCCCAGCATTTT
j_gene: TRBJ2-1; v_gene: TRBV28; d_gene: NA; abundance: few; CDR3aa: CASTLNPPPAYNEQFF; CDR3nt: TGTGCCAGCACTCTCAACCCGCCCCCCGCCTACAATGAGCAGTTCTTC
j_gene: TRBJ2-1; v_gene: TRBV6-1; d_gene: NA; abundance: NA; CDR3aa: CASTLSPYNEQFF; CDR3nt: TGTGCCAGCACCTTAAGTCCTTACAATGAGCAGTTCTTC
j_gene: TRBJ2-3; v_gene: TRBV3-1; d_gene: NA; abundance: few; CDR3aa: CASSQDLGTPTDTQYF; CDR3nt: TGTGCCAGCAGCCAAGATCTCGGGACTCCGACAGATACGCAGTATTTT
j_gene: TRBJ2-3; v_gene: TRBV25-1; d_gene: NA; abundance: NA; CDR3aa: CASSPPRSGTDTQYF; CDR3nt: TGTGCCAGCAGTCCCCCTAGATCCGGCACAGATACGCAGTATTTT